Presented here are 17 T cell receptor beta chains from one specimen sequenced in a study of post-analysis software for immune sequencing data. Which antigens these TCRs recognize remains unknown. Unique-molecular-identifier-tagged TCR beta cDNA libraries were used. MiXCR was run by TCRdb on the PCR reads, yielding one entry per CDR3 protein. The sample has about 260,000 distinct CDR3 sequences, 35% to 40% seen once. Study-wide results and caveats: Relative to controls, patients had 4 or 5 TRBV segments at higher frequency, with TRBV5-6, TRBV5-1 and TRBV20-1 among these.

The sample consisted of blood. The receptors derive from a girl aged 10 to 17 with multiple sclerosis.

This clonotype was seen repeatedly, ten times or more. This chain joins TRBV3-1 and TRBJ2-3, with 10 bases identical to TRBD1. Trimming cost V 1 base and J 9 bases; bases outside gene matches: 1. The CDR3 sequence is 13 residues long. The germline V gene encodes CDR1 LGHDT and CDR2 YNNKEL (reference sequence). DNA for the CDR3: TGTGCCAGCAGCCAAGGGACAGGGGGGACGCAGTATTTT. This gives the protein CASSQGTGGTQYF.

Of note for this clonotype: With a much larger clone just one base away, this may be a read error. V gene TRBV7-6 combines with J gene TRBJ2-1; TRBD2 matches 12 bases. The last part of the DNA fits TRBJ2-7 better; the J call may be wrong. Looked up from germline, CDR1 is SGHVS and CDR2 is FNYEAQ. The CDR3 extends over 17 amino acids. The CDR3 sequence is CASSPTTSGRYYNEQYF. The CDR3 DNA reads TGTGCCAGCAGCCCTACGACTAGCGGGAGATACTACAATGAGCAGTACTTC.

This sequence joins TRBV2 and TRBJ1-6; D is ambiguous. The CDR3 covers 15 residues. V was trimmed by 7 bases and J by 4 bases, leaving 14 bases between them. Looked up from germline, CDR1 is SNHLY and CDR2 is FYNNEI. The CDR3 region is CASTIREGYNSPLHF. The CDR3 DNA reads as TGTGCCAGCACCATAAGGGAGGGTTATAATTCACCCCTCCACTTT.

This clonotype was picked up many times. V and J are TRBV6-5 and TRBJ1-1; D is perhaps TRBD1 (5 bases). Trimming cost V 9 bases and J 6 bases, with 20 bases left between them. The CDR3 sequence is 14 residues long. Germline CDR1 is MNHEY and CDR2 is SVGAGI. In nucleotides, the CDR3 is TGTGCCAGTTACCCAGGGTTTCAGAAGGCTGAAGCTTTCTTT. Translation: CASYPGFQKAEAFF.

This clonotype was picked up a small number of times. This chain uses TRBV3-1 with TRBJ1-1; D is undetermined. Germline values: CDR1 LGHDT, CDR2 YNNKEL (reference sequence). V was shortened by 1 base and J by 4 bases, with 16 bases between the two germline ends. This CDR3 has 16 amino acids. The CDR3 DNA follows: TGTGCCAGCAGCCAAGGGCGAAACCTAGTGGGCACTGAAGCTTTCTTT. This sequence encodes CASSQGRNLVGTEAFF. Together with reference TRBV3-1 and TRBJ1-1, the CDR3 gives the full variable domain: DTAVSQTPKYLVTQMGNDKSIKCEQNLGHDTMYWYKQDSKKFLKIMFSYNNKELIINETVPNRFSPKSPDKAHLNLHINSLELGDSAVYFCASSQGRNLVGTEAFFGQGTRLTVV.

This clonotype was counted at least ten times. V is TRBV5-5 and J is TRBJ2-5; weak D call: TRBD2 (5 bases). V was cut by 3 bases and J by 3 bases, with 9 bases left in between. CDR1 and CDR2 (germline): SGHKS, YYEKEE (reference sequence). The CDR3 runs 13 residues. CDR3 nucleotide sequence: TGTGCCAGCAGCTCGCGGGTAGAAGAGACCCAGTACTTC. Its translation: CASSSRVEETQYF.

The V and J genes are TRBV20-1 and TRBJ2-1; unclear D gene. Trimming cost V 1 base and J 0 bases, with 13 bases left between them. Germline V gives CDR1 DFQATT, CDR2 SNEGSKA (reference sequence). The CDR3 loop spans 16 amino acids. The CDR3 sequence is CSARVARGTSYNEQFF. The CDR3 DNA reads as TGCAGTGCTAGAGTGGCTCGCGGAACCTCCTACAATGAGCAGTTCTTC.

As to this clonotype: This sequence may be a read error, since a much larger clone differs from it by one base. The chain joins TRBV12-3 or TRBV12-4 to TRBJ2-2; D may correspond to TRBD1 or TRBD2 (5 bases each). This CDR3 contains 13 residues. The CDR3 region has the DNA TGTGCCAGCAGTCCGAGGGGCACCGGGGAGCGGTTTTTT. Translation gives CASSPRGTGERFF.

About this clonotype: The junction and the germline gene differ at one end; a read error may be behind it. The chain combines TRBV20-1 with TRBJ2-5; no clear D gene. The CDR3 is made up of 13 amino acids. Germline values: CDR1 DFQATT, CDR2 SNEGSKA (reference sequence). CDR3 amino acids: CSARLQSQETQYF. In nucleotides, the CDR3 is TGCAGTGCTAGGTTGCAGAGCCAAGAAACCCAGTACTTC.

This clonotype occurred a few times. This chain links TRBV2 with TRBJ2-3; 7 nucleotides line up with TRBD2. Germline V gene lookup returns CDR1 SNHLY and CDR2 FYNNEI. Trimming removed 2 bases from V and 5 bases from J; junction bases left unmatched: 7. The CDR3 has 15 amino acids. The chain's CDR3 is CASSERLAREDTQYF. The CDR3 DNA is TGTGCCAGCAGTGAAAGACTAGCCCGCGAAGATACGCAGTATTTT.

CDR3 sequence reads: CAISESMYRTGASGANVLTF. The CDR3 DNA sequence: TGTGCCATCAGTGAGTCGATGTATCGGACCGGGGCCTCTGGGGCCAACGTCCTGACTTTC. The chain combines TRBV10-3 with TRBJ2-6; D is possibly TRBD1 or TRBD2 (5 bases each). V was cut by 0 bases and J by 0 bases, with 18 bases left in between. CDR1 and CDR2 (germline): ENHRY, SYGVKD. The length of the CDR3 is 20 residues.

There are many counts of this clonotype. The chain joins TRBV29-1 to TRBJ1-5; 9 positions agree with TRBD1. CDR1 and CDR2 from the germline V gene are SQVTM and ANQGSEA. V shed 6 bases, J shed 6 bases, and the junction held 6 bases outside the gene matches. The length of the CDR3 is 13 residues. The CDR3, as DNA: TGCAGCGTGTCCGGGACAGGGACTCAGCCCCAGCATTTT. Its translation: CSVSGTGTQPQHF. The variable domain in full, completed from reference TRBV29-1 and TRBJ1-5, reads SAVISQKPSRDICQRGTSLTIQCQVDSQVTMMFWYRQQPGQSLTLIATANQGSEATYESGFVIDKFPISRPNLTFSTLTVSNMSPEDSSIYLCSVSGTGTQPQHFGDGTRLSIL.

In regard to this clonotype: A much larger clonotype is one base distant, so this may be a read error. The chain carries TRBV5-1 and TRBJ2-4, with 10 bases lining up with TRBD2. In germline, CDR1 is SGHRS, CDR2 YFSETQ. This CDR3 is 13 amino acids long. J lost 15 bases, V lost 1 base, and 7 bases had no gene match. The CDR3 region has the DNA TGCGCCAGCAGCTTGAGGGCTAGCGGGAGACGGTACTTC. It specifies CASSLRASGRRYF.

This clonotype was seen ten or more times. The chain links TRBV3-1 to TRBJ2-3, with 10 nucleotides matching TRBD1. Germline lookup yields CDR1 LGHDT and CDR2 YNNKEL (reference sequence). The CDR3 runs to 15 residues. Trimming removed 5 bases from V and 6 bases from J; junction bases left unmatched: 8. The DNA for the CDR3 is TGTGCCAGCAGCGGTGGACAGGGGGAGCGCGATACGCAGTATTTT. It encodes CASSGGQGERDTQYF.

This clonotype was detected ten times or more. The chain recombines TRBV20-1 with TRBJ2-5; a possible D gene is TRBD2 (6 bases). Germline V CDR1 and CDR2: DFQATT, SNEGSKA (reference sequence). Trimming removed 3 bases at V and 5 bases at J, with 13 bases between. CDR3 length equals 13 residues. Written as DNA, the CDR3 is TGCAGTGCTAGCCCCGGGGAGGAGGAGACCCAGTACTTC. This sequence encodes CSASPGEEETQYF.

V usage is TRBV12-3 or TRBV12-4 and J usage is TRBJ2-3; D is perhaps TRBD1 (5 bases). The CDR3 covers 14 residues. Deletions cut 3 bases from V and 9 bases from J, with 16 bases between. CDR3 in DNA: TGTGCCAGCAGTTTGGCTGGGGCCTTTTTGACGCAGTATTTT. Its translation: CASSLAGAFLTQYF.

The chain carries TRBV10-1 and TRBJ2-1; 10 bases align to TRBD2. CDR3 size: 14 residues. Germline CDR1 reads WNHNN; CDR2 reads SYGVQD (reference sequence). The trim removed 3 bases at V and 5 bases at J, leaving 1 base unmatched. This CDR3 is CASSDSGGDNEQFF. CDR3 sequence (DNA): TGCGCCAGCAGTGACAGCGGGGGGGACAATGAGCAGTTCTTC.